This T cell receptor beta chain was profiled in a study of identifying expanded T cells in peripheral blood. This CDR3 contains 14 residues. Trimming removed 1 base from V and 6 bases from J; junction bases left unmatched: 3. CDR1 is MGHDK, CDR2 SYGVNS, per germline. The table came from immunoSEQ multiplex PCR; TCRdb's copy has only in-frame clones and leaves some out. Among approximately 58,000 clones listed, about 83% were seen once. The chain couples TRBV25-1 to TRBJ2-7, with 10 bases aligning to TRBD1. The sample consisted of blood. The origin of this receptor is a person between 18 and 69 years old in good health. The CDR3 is CASSESGQGGEQYF. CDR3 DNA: TGTGCCAGCAGTGAATCCGGACAGGGGGGCGAGCAGTACTTC.